Sequencing of this T cell receptor (beta chain) was carried out in a study of T-cell reconstitution after alpha-beta-depleted transplantation in children. Germline V gene data show CDR1 as SEHNR and CDR2 as FQNEAQ (reference sequence). This CDR3 spans 14 amino acids. V lost 5 bases and J lost 7, with 17 bases in between. This clonotype was found many times. Researchers prepared the TCRbeta library using unique molecular identifiers, the study reports. Each CDR3 protein is one row after TCRdb ran MiXCR on the PCR reads. Of 600,000 to 700,000 distinct CDR3 sequences in the sample, roughly 17% were seen once.

The clonotype originates from a human donor who donated a stem cell graft to a child with acute myeloid leukemia. The rearrangement joins TRBV7-9 to TRBJ1-1; D is ambiguous. The source was PBMCs from the stem cell graft donor, collected from the stem cell graft. CDR3 loop: CASSPLAPEVEAFF. CDR3 nucleotide sequence: TGTGCCAGCAGCCCTCTGGCCCCCGAGGTTGAAGCTTTCTTT. Based on the CDR3 plus reference TRBV7-9 and TRBJ1-1, the full variable domain is DTGVSQNPRHKITKRGQNVTFRCDPISEHNRLYWYRQTLGQGPEFLTYFQNEAQLEKSRLLSDRFSAERPKGSFSTLEIQRTEQGDSAMYLCASSPLAPEVEAFFGQGTRLTVV.